This is a list of T cell receptor beta chains from one sample in a study of T-cell reconstitution after alpha-beta-depleted transplantation in children. One entry per CDR3 protein, called by TCRdb with MiXCR from the PCR reads. Of roughly 590,000 distinct CDR3 sequences in the sample, over 15% were seen once. Sequenced material: PBMCs from the stem cell graft donor, taken from the stem cell graft. Every receptor here comes from a human donor who donated a stem cell graft to a child with acute myeloid leukemia. CDR3s include the opening cysteine and the closing phenylalanine or tryptophan. The D gene is left open where the match is weak. Some rows mark clone size as missing; the rest say once, few, many or name a class of expanded clone.

d_call cdr3_length clone_size j_call v_call cdr3_nt cdr3_aa
TRBD1 15 . TRBJ1-2 TRBV20-1 TGCAGTGCTACCGACCCGACAGGGGCGGCGGGTGGCTACACCTTC CSATDPTGAAGGYTF
TRBD1 17 . TRBJ2-1 TRBV27 TGTGCCAGCACCTCACTGCTGACAGGGGCGGCCTACAATGAGCAGTTCTTC CASTSLLTGAAYNEQFF
TRBD1 17 . TRBJ1-1 TRBV29-1 TGCAGCGTCCATAAAAAACCGGGACAGGGGGCGACGGCTGAAGCTTTCTTT CSVHKKPGQGATAEAFF
. 13 many TRBJ1-2 TRBV7-2 TGTGCCAGCAGCCTAATGGCTAACTATGGCTACACCTTC CASSLMANYGYTF
TRBD1 14 few TRBJ1-5 TRBV7-2 TGTGCCAGCGCTTTGGACAGGAGCAATCAGCCCCAGCATTTT CASALDRSNQPQHF
. 15 . TRBJ2-5 TRBV7-2 TGTGCCAGCAGCTTAGGCACTATGGGGCAAGAGACCCAGTACTTC CASSLGTMGQETQYF
. 14 . TRBJ1-2 TRBV5-1 TGCGCCAGCAGCTTGGATCAGGGATTGGATGGCTACACCTTC CASSLDQGLDGYTF
. 14 many TRBJ2-1 TRBV20-1 TGCAGTGCTACAGACAGCTACAACTACAATGAGCAGTTCTTC CSATDSYNYNEQFF
. 14 many TRBJ1-6 TRBV20-1 TGCAGTGCCATGGGAAGCTCCTATAATTCACCCCTCCACTTT CSAMGSSYNSPLHF
TRBD2 16 few TRBJ2-5 TRBV7-9 TGTGCCAGCAGACCACTAGCGGGGGGTCCCCAAGAGACCCAGTACTTC CASRPLAGGPQETQYF
. 15 . TRBJ2-7 TRBV7-3 TGTGCCAGCAGCTTAAATCGGGGTAGCTCCTACGAGCAGTACTTC CASSLNRGSSYEQYF
TRBD1 14 many TRBJ1-6 TRBV20-1 TGCAGTGCGTCTCCGGGACAGGGGAATTCACCCCTCCACTTT CSASPGQGNSPLHF
TRBD1 15 few TRBJ1-5 TRBV20-1 TGCAGTGCTCTATTGACAGGGGAGAGAAATCAGCCCCAGCATTTT CSALLTGERNQPQHF
. 18 . TRBJ2-3 TRBV4-3 TGCGCCAGCAGCCGGTACAGCACTGTCCTCGGGGGCACAGATACGCAGTATTTT CASSRYSTVLGGTDTQYF
. 16 many TRBJ2-7 TRBV20-1 TGCAGTGCTAGAGATCTTGGCGGGGAAGCTTCCTACGAGCAGTACTTC CSARDLGGEASYEQYF
TRBD1 14 few TRBJ1-5 TRBV29-1 TGCAGCGTTGCCGGGACAGGGGCGCATCAGCCCCAGCATTTT CSVAGTGAHQPQHF
TRBD1 13 many TRBJ2-5 TRBV20-1 TGCAGTGCTACGGACAGGAGAGGGGAGACCCAGTACTTC CSATDRRGETQYF
. 15 many TRBJ1-6 TRBV20-1 TGCAGTGCCACGACTTTGTTCGGTCATAATTCACCCCTCCACTTT CSATTLFGHNSPLHF
TRBD2 19 . TRBJ2-3 TRBV5-1 TGCGCCAGCAGCTTGGTCCCCGGGGGGTTCACGGCTAGCACAGATACGCAGTATTTT CASSLVPGGFTASTDTQYF
. 16 few TRBJ2-1 TRBV7-9 TGTGCCAGCAGCTTGGCCCCCGGAGAAGGTAACAATGAGCAGTTCTTC CASSLAPGEGNNEQFF
TRBD2 20 few TRBJ2-2 TRBV7-7 TGTGCCAGCAGCTATCGACCGGGACTAGCGGGGGGAAAGGTCACCGGGGAGCTGTTTTTT CASSYRPGLAGGKVTGELFF
. 15 many TRBJ1-5 TRBV7-2 TGTGCCAGCAGCCGAGGGACTCGGGGCAATCAGCCCCAGCATTTT CASSRGTRGNQPQHF
. 14 . TRBJ2-7 TRBV20-1 TGCAGTGCTAGTCCTCGCGGGGTCCACTACGAGCAGTACTTC CSASPRGVHYEQYF
. 13 many TRBJ2-1 TRBV7-2 TGTGCCAGCAGCGGTACCGCTACGATTGAGCAGTTCTTC CASSGTATIEQFF
TRBD2 11 many TRBJ2-4 TRBV25-1 TGTGCCACCGGGGGGTGGGCCATTCAGTACTTC CATGGWAIQYF
. 13 many TRBJ2-4 TRBV29-1 TGCAGCGGTCATTGGGGGACCAAAAACATTCAGTACTTC CSGHWGTKNIQYF
. 14 many TRBJ1-1 TRBV7-8 TGTGCCAGCAGCTTCAGGGAAGGGGACACTGAAGCTTTCTTT CASSFREGDTEAFF
. 14 . TRBJ2-7 TRBV7-2 TGTGCCAGCAGCTTAGGGACAGTAACCATCGAGCAGTACTTC CASSLGTVTIEQYF
. 14 many TRBJ2-7 TRBV4-3 TGCGCCAGCAGCCAAACGGGCAGGGGTTACGAGCAGTACTTC CASSQTGRGYEQYF
. 13 many TRBJ2-5 TRBV7-2 TGTGCCAGCAGCCCCGCCCCGGGGGAGACCCAGTACTTC CASSPAPGETQYF
. 13 many TRBJ2-3 TRBV7-2 TGTGCCAGCAGCGACGGGTGGGCAGATACGCAGTATTTT CASSDGWADTQYF
TRBD2 16 many TRBJ2-3 TRBV20-1 TGCAGTGCTAGTTCCCCGCTAGCGGGGAACAGGGATACGCAGTATTTT CSASSPLAGNRDTQYF
TRBD1 18 . TRBJ2-5 TRBV6-2/TRBV6-3 TGTGCCAGCAGCCCCCTGCCTACAGGGGCAATGTACCAAGAGACCCAGTACTTC CASSPLPTGAMYQETQYF
TRBD2 16 . TRBJ2-1 TRBV5-1 TGCGCCAGCAGCTCGGAACTAGCGGGGGTACTCAATGAGCAGTTCTTC CASSSELAGVLNEQFF
. 14 few TRBJ1-1 TRBV3-1 TGTGCCAGCAGCCAAGCATCCGGTAGCACTGAAGCTTTCTTT CASSQASGSTEAFF
. 13 many TRBJ1-5 TRBV20-1 TGCAGTGCCGGGGGTACAAGCAATCAGCCCCAGCATTTT CSAGGTSNQPQHF
TRBD2 14 many TRBJ2-3 TRBV12-3/TRBV12-4 TGTGCCAGCAGTTTTGTGCGGGGGATAGATACGCAGTATTTT CASSFVRGIDTQYF
TRBD2 14 many TRBJ2-1 TRBV7-9 TGTGCCGTTGAACGGCTAGCGGGTTACAATGAGCAGTTCTTC CAVERLAGYNEQFF
TRBD1 14 many TRBJ1-4 TRBV20-1 TGCAGTGCTAGTTTGACAGGGGCTAATGAAAAACTGTTTTTT CSASLTGANEKLFF
TRBD1 15 . TRBJ2-2 TRBV7-3 TGTGCCAGCAGCTTAACTCCCGACAGGGCCGGGGAGCTGTTTTTT CASSLTPDRAGELFF
. 17 few TRBJ2-7 TRBV7-8 TGTGCCAGCAGCTTAGGAGTGGGCGGCAGGGTGTCGGGCGAGCAGTACTTC CASSLGVGGRVSGEQYF
. 14 . TRBJ1-1 TRBV5-5 TGTGCCAGCAGCTCCGGCTGGGGGAACACTGAAGCTTTCTTT CASSSGWGNTEAFF
. 13 many TRBJ1-2 TRBV20-1 TGCAGTGCTATGAGGGCCGCTAACTATGGCTACACCTTC CSAMRAANYGYTF
TRBD1 13 . TRBJ1-6 TRBV27 TGTGCCAGTCGGGACAGGGGAGATTCACCCCTCCACTTT CASRDRGDSPLHF